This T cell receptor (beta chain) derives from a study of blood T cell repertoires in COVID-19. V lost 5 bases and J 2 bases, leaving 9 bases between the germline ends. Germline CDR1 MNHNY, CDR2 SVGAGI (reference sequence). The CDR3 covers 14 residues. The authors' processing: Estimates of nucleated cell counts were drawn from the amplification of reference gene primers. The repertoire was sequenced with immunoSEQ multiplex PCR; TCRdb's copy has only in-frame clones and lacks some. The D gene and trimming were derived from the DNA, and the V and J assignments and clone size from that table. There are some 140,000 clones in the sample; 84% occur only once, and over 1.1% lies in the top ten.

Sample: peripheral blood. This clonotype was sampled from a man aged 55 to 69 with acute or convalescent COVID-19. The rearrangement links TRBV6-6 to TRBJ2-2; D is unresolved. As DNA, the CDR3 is TGTGCCAGCAGTCCCACTTCCAACACCGGGGAGCTGTTTTTT. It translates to CASSPTSNTGELFF.